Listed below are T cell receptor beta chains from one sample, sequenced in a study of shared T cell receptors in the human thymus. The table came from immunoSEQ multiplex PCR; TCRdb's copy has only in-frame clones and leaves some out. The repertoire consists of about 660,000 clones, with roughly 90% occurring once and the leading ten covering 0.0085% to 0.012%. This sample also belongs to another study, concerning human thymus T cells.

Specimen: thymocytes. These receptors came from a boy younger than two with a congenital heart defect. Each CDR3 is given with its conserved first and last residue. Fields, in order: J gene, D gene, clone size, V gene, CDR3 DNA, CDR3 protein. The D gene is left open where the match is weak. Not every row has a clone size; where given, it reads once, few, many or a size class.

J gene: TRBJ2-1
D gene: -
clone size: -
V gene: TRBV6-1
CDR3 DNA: TGTGCCAGCATAGGGGCGATCAGTCGAAATGAGCAGTTCTTC
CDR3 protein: CASIGAISRNEQFF

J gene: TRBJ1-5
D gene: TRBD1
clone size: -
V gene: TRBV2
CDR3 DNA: TGTGCCAGCAGTGATGAGGGGGCGAGGCAGCCCCAGCATTTT
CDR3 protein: CASSDEGARQPQHF

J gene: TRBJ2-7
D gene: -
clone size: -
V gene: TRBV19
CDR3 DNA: TGTGCCAGTAGGGCAGGGAGGACCATGGGGGAGCAGTACTTC
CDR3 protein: CASRAGRTMGEQYF

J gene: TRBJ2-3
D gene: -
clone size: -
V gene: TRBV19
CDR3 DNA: TGTGCCAGTAAAGGCGGGGAGACCCGAGATACGCAGTATTTT
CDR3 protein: CASKGGETRDTQYF

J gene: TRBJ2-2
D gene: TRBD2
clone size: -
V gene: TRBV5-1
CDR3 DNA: TGCGCCAGCAGCCTAAATAGCGGGAGAGGGGACACCGGGGAGCTGTTTTTT
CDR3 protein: CASSLNSGRGDTGELFF

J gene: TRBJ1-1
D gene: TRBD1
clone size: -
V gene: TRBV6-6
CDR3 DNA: TGTGCCAGCAGAAAAGCCCGGGACAGAAACACTGAAGCTTTCTTT
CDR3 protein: CASRKARDRNTEAFF

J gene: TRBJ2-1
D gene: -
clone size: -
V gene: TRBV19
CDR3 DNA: TGTGCCAGTAGTTCCACCCGGGGCTCCTACAATGAGCAGTTCTTC
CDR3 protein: CASSSTRGSYNEQFF

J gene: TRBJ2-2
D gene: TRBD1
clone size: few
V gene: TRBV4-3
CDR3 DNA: TGCGCCAGCAGCCAGAGACAGGGGACCGGGGAGCTGTTTTTT
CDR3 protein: CASSQRQGTGELFF

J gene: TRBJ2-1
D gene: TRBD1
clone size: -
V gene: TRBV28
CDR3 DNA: TGTGCCAGCAACCCCGGGACAGGCAATGAGCAGTTCTTC
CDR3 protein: CASNPGTGNEQFF

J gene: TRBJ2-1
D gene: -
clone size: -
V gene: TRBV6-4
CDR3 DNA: TGTGCCAGCAGTGATGGCGGTAGCTCCTACAATGAGCAGTTCTTC
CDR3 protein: CASSDGGSSYNEQFF

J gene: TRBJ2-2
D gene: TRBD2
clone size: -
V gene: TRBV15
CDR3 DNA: TGTGCCACCAGCAGAGAAAAAGAGATGGCAGGACTAGCGGGAATCTTGGAGCTGTTTTTT
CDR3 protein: CATSREKEMAGLAGILELFF

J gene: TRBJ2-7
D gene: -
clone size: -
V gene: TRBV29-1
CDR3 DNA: TGCAGCGTTGAAGACTCTCGCGAGCAGTACTTC
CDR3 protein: CSVEDSREQYF

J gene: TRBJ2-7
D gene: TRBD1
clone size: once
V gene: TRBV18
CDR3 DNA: TGTGCCAGCTCTACGACAGGGAACGGCGAGCAGTACTTC
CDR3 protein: CASSTTGNGEQYF

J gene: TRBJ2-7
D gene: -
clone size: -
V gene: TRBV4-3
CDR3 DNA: TGCGCCAGCAGGCTCGGGCGGAGGGTAAGCTCCTACGAGCAGTACTTC
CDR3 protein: CASRLGRRVSSYEQYF

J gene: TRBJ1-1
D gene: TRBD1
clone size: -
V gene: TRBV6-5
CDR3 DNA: TGTGCCAGCAGTTACTCCCGGACAGGCTGGACTGAAGCTTTCTTT
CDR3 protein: CASSYSRTGWTEAFF

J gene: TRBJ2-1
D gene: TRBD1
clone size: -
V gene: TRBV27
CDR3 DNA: TGTGCCAGCAGGACAGGGGACAATGAGCAGTTCTTC
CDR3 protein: CASRTGDNEQFF

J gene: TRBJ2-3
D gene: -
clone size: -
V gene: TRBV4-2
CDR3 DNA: TGTGCCAGCAGCCAAGTTTGGAACAGTCCCCCCGGAGATACGCAGTATTTT
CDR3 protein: CASSQVWNSPPGDTQYF

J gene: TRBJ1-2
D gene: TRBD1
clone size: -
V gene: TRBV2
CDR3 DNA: TGTGCCAGCAGCGAGGGACAGGGACCTAACTATGGCTACACCTTC
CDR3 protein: CASSEGQGPNYGYTF

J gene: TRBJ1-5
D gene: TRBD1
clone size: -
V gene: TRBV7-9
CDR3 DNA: TGTGCCAGCAGCGACAGGGAACGCAATCAGCCCCAGCATTTT
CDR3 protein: CASSDRERNQPQHF

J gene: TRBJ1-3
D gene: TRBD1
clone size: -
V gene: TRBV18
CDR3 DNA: TGTGCCAGCTCACCACCGTGGATTGGACAGGGGGGAGTCCACTCTGGAAACACCATATATTTT
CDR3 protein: CASSPPWIGQGGVHSGNTIYF

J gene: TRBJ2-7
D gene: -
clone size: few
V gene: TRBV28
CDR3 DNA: TGTGCCAGCAGTTTCAAACTAGGTGCGAAGTCCTACGAGCAGTACTTC
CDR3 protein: CASSFKLGAKSYEQYF

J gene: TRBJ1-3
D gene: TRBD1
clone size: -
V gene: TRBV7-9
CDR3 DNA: TGTGCCAGCAGCGCCAGGGGACAGGGCACCTCTGGAAACACCATATATTTT
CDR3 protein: CASSARGQGTSGNTIYF

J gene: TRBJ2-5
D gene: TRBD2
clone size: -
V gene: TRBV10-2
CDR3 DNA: TGCGCCAGCTCGGGACTAGCGGGAGAAGAGACCCAGTACTTC
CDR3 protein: CASSGLAGEETQYF

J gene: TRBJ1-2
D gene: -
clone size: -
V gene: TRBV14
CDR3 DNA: TGTGCCAGCAGCCAAGTCTCGACAGACACCTATGGCTACACCTTC
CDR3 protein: CASSQVSTDTYGYTF

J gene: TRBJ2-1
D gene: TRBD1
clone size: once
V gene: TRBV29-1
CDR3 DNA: TGCAGCGTCCGCTGGGACAGGGGGGTAGCGGGACACCATGAGCAGTTCTTC
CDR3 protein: CSVRWDRGVAGHHEQFF

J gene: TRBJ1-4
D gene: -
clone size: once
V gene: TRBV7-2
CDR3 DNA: TGTGCCAGCAGCTTACAGAGAAACAGGGCAACTAATGAAAAACTGTTTTTT
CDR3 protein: CASSLQRNRATNEKLFF

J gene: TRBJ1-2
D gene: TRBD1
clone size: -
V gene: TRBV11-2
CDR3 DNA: TGTGCCAGCAGCTCTAGCGGGACAGAAGACTATGGCTACACCTTC
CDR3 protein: CASSSSGTEDYGYTF

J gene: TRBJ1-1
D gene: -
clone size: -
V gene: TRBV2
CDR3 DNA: TGTGCCAGCAGTCCCCGGCCAGGGTTAACGAACACTGAAGCTTTCTTT
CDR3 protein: CASSPRPGLTNTEAFF

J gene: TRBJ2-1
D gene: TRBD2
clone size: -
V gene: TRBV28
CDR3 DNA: TGTGCCAGCAGTTTTAGCGGGAGGGCCGGCTACAATGAGCAGTTCTTC
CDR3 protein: CASSFSGRAGYNEQFF

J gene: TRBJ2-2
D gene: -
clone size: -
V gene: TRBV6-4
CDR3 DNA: TGTGCCCAGGGGCCCGGGGAGCTGTTTTTT
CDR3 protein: CAQGPGELFF

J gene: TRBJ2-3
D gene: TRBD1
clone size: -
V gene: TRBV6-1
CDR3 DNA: TGTGCCAGCAGTAGGACAGGAGTCACAGATACGCAGTATTTT
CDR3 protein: CASSRTGVTDTQYF

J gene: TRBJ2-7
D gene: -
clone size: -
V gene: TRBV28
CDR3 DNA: TGTGCCAGCAGTTTACCCAGGGGCATCGAGCAGTACTTC
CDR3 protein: CASSLPRGIEQYF

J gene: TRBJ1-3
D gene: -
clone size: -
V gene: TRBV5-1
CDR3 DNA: TGCGCCAGCAGCTTGGGGGGCCAAGGTGGAAACACCATATATTTT
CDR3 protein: CASSLGGQGGNTIYF